This note documents a single T cell receptor beta chain sequence. Its antigen is currently unknown. Sample-barcoded 5' priming and a J-beta primer mix drove a second PCR of about 7 to 12 cycles. Unique molecular identifiers of 12 random nucleotides labeled each cDNA. TCRdb fed the 5' RACE reads into MiXCR, producing one record per CDR3 protein. The sample contains around 790,000 distinct CDR3 sequences, 40% to 50% of which appear only once. Germline CDR1 reads DFQATT; CDR2 reads SNEGSKA (reference sequence). This CDR3 spans 14 amino acids. Trimming left V 3 bases short and J 2 bases short, with 11 bases between. This sample was included in a study of blood T cells in healthy people across ages. The study, taken as a whole, reports: CMV infection status of these donors was not known. Estimated diversity across one million T cells was deemed an underestimate.

The TCR comes from a man aged 60 to 69 in good health. This chain joins TRBV20-1 and TRBJ1-5; D gene ambiguous. Sequencing was carried out using blood. CDR3 coding DNA: TGCAGTGCTAGGGGTACAGTCCGCAATCAGCCCCAGCATTTT. It codes for CSARGTVRNQPQHF.